This record concerns one TCR beta chain sequence. The same CDR3 is also encoded by other DNA sequences in this sample. The table came from immunoSEQ multiplex PCR; TCRdb's copy has only in-frame clones and leaves some out. In the table there are over 2 million clones, 85% to 95% of which are singletons. This record belongs to a study of shared clonotypes between healthy human individuals. V was pared by 2 bases and J by 6 bases, with 5 bases between. CDR1 is MDHEN and CDR2 is SYDVKM in the germline V gene. The length of the CDR3 is 12 residues. This clonotype was sampled from a man aged 18 to 30 in good health. Some clones in this sample may be carry-over from other donors' samples. Source material: naive CD4+ T cells from PBMCs. As for subset: CD45RA+ positively selected. This chain joins TRBV28 and TRBJ1-5, with D uncertain. The CDR3 loop is CASSLLSQPQHF. CDR3 coding DNA: TGTGCCAGCAGTTTACTGAGTCAGCCCCAGCATTTT.